Presented here are 24 T cell receptor beta chains from one specimen sequenced in a study of response to subunit inactivated influenza vaccine. TCRdb fed the RT-PCR reads into MiXCR, producing one record per CDR3 protein. The sample holds approximately 700,000 distinct CDR3 sequences, approximately 14% seen once. Source: PBMCs from blood, taken 11 to 12 days after vaccination. Receptors originate from a man between 50 and 59 years old who received an inactivated influenza vaccine.

A remark on this clonotype: A read error may be the cause here, since a much bigger clone is one base away. The V gene is TRBV7-2, the J gene TRBJ2-3; maybe TRBD1 (5 bases). The CDR3 totals 13 residues. The germline gives CDR1 SGHTA, CDR2 FQGNSA. Written as DNA, the CDR3 is TGTGCCAGCAGGATAGGGGTGTCAGATAAGCAGTATTTT. This sequence encodes CASRIGVSDKQYF.

This clonotype was detected ten times or more. The rearrangement joins TRBV5-1 to TRBJ2-1, with 11 bases matching TRBD1. CDR3 length: 15 residues. V shed 6 bases and J 7 bases; nucleotides not matched to a gene: 9. Germline CDR1 is SGHRS and CDR2 is YFSETQ. CDR3 DNA sequence: TGCGCCAGCACCACCGGGACAGGGGGTGGGAATGAGCAGTTCTTC. This codes for CASTTGTGGGNEQFF.

The chain has TRBV19 and TRBJ2-1; 9 bases agree with TRBD2. Germline V gene sequence: CDR1 LNHDA, CDR2 SQIVND (reference sequence). V shed 1 base, J shed 7 bases, and the junction held 8 bases outside the gene matches. The CDR3 covers 16 residues. DNA for the CDR3: TGTGCCAGTAGTATAGCTTATAGCGGGAGATGGAATGAGCAGTTCTTC. Translating it yields CASSIAYSGRWNEQFF.

This clonotype was observed a few times. The rearrangement joins TRBV29-1 to TRBJ2-1; 11 positions agree with TRBD2. From germline, CDR1 is SQVTM and CDR2 ANQGSEA. The CDR3 contains 16 residues. J gave up 3 bases and V 1 base, and 5 bases lay outside the gene matches. CDR3 protein: CSVEGGTSGIYNEQFF. CDR3 DNA sequence: TGCAGCGTTGAAGGGGGGACTAGCGGAATCTACAATGAGCAGTTCTTC.

The rearrangement joins TRBV29-1 to TRBJ2-5; D perhaps matches TRBD2 (6 bases). Germline V gene lookup returns CDR1 SQVTM and CDR2 ANQGSEA. This CDR3 region has 13 residues. The V and J ends lost 4 bases and 1 base respectively, with 10 bases between them. In nucleotides, the CDR3 is TGCAGCGTTGGCCTGGGGGGCCAAGAGACCCAGTACTTC. Residues: CSVGLGGQETQYF.

A few counts support this clonotype. This chain joins TRBV20-1 and TRBJ2-7, with 8 bases aligning to TRBD2. CDR1 is DFQATT and CDR2 is SNEGSKA in the germline V gene (reference sequence). Unmatched junction bases numbered 3, after V lost 4 bases and J lost 1 base. The CDR3 is 13 residues long. The CDR3 region has the DNA TGCAGTGCTATAGCGGGGCCTTCCTACGAGCAGTACTTC. The encoded protein is CSAIAGPSYEQYF.

The gene calls are TRBV20-1 and TRBJ2-5, with no clear D. The CDR3 is made up of 17 amino acids. In germline, CDR1 is DFQATT, CDR2 SNEGSKA (reference sequence). V lost 0 bases and J lost 3, with 20 bases in between. The CDR3 DNA sequence: TGCAGTGCTAGAGATAGGATAGCCCTCGCCTTCGAAGAGACCCAGTACTTC. Translating it yields CSARDRIALAFEETQYF.

This clonotype has only a few counts. One end of the junction fails to match germline, which may point to a read error. This chain links TRBV7-7 with TRBJ2-3, with unresolved D. CDR3 length: 14 residues. Germline CDR1 is SSHAT and CDR2 is FNYEAQ (reference sequence). This chain's CDR3 is CASSLGRPPDTQYF. CDR3 nucleotide sequence: TGTGCTAGCAGCTTAGGACGACCGCCAGATACGCAGTATTTT. Using reference TRBV7-7 and TRBJ2-3 for the parts outside the CDR3, the full variable domain is GAGVSQSPRYKVTKRGQDVTLRCDPISSHATLYWYQQALGQGPEFLTYFNYEAQPDKSGLPSDRFSAERPEGSISTLTIQRTEQRDSAMYRCASSLGRPPDTQYFGPGTRLTVL.

This rearrangement joins TRBV15 to TRBJ2-3; 7 bases align to TRBD2. The ends lost 1 base at V and 3 bases at J; junction bases unmatched: 10. The CDR3 covers 17 residues. Per the germline V gene, CDR1 is LNHNV and CDR2 is YYDKDF (reference sequence). In DNA form, the CDR3 reads TGTGCCACCAGCAGAGGGAACGGGGGGTACTCGACAGATACGCAGTATTTT. This sequence encodes CATSRGNGGYSTDTQYF.

This clonotype has a handful of counts. The chain combines TRBV29-1 with TRBJ2-1, with 9 bases that match TRBD2. Looked up from germline, CDR1 is SQVTM and CDR2 is ANQGSEA. With 6 bases clipped from V and 2 bases from J, the junction kept 2 bases outside the gene matches. This CDR3 has 13 amino acids. The CDR3 reads CSVRTSAYNEQFF. For the CDR3, the DNA is TGCAGCGTCCGGACTAGCGCCTACAATGAGCAGTTCTTC.

This clonotype was seen a few times. This sequence joins TRBV29-1 and TRBJ2-2, with 9 bases identical to TRBD1. Germline V gives CDR1 SQVTM, CDR2 ANQGSEA. The CDR3 runs to 15 residues. V shed 4 bases, J shed 4 bases, and the junction held 7 bases outside the gene matches. The CDR3 bases are TGCAGCGTTGTATCCGGACAGGGGAGCACCGGGGAGCTGTTTTTT. This translates into CSVVSGQGSTGELFF.

The V and J genes are TRBV15 and TRBJ2-7; D may be TRBD1 (6 bases). Germline V gives CDR1 LNHNV, CDR2 YYDKDF (reference sequence). V was shortened by 3 bases and J by 3 bases, with 18 bases between the two germline ends. The CDR3 is made up of 16 amino acids. The CDR3, as DNA: TGTGCCACCAGCAGGGAGACAGGACCCCGTCTCTACGAGCAGTACTTC. This sequence encodes CATSRETGPRLYEQYF.

This clonotype was counted many times. The V call is TRBV24-1, the J call TRBJ2-3; D is possibly TRBD1 or TRBD2 (5 bases each). This CDR3 spans 15 amino acids. CDR1 KGHDR and CDR2 SFDVKD come from the germline V gene. With 6 bases removed from V and 5 bases from J, the gap between germline ends came to 17 bases. CDR3 nucleotide sequence: TGTGCCACCAGTCCCCGGGACCCATTGGGAGATACGCAGTATTTT. Translated, it gives CATSPRDPLGDTQYF.

This clonotype was counted only a few times. The chain joins TRBV29-1 to TRBJ2-1, with 11 bases aligning to TRBD2. The junction had 8 bases not matched to a gene; V was cut back by 1 base and J by 0 bases. CDR1 SQVTM and CDR2 ANQGSEA come from the germline V gene. CDR3 length equals 18 residues. CDR3 amino acids: CSVEGLAGPSSSYNEQFF. The CDR3 coding sequence is TGCAGCGTTGAAGGACTAGCGGGACCCTCCAGCTCCTACAATGAGCAGTTCTTC.

This clonotype was recorded a few times. V is TRBV19 and J is TRBJ1-5, with 12 positions matching TRBD1. The CDR3 contains 16 residues. Trimming at V came to 10 bases and at J to 6 bases, leaving 13 bases not matched to a gene. Germline V gene data show CDR1 as LNHDA and CDR2 as SQIVND (reference sequence). This CDR3 reads CATREAGTGGSQPQHF. For the CDR3, the DNA is TGTGCCACCAGAGAGGCCGGGACAGGGGGCTCTCAGCCCCAGCATTTT. Together with reference TRBV19 and TRBJ1-5, the CDR3 gives the full variable domain: DGGITQSPKYLFRKEGQNVTLSCEQNLNHDAMYWYRQDPGQGLRLIYYSQIVNDFQKGDIAEGYSVSREKKESFPLTVTSAQKNPTAFYLCATREAGTGGSQPQHFGDGTRLSIL.

This clonotype was recorded a few times. The chain uses TRBV29-1 and TRBJ2-7, with D possibly being TRBD2 (5 bases). CDR1 and CDR2 from the germline V gene are SQVTM and ANQGSEA. The CDR3 contains 11 residues. Deletions cut 4 bases from V and 5 bases from J, with 9 bases between. CDR3 region: CSVGSRDEQYF. CDR3 DNA sequence: TGCAGCGTTGGGTCGAGGGACGAGCAGTACTTC.

The rearrangement links TRBV20-1 to TRBJ1-2; D might be TRBD1 (5 bases). The germline V gene encodes CDR1 DFQATT and CDR2 SNEGSKA (reference sequence). The CDR3 loop spans 13 amino acids. The germline V and J ends were trimmed by 1 base and 6 bases, with 12 bases remaining between them. CDR3 nucleotide sequence: TGCAGTGCTAGAGGCAGGGATCTCAATGGCTACACCTTC. This encodes CSARGRDLNGYTF.

This clonotype has only a few counts. This chain uses TRBV6-1 with TRBJ1-1; unclear D gene. This CDR3 comprises 11 residues. CDR1 MNHNS and CDR2 SASEGT come from the germline V gene. Trimming stripped 3 bases from V and 7 bases from J, with 6 bases between. In nucleotides, the CDR3 is TGTGCCAGCAGTGAGTGGCTTGAAGCTTTCTTT. Its protein product is CASSEWLEAFF.

This clonotype was counted many times. The chain combines TRBV11-2 with TRBJ2-3, with 7 bases fitting TRBD1. The V gene's germline CDR1 is SGHAT and CDR2 FQNNGV. The length of the CDR3 is 14 residues. Trimming removed 5 bases from V and 2 bases from J; junction bases left unmatched: 4. In nucleotides, the CDR3 is TGTGCCAGCAGCCCGGGACAGAACACAGATACGCAGTATTTT. Translating it yields CASSPGQNTDTQYF.

This clonotype was observed a few times. The chain uses TRBV28 and TRBJ2-7; 10 bases map to TRBD1. CDR3 length: 14 amino acids. In germline, CDR1 is MDHEN, CDR2 SYDVKM. V dropped 4 bases and J dropped 6; count of bases not matched to a gene: 6. The CDR3 bases are TGTGCCAGCAGTTGGACAGGGGGACAACCCGAGCAGTACTTC. Protein product: CASSWTGGQPEQYF.

This clonotype was observed many times. This chain links TRBV29-1 with TRBJ2-3; TRBD2 aligns across 12 bases. The J segment lost 10 bases and the V segment lost 1 base, leaving 12 bases of the junction unmatched. Per germline, CDR1 SQVTM and CDR2 ANQGSEA. The CDR3 loop spans 16 amino acids. CDR3 sequence: CSVEVSSGREGWAQYF. Here the CDR3 DNA reads TGCAGCGTTGAAGTGTCTAGCGGGAGGGAGGGGTGGGCGCAGTATTTT.

This clonotype was observed a handful of times. The V call is TRBV28, the J call TRBJ1-6; 8 bases are shared with TRBD1. Per the germline V gene, CDR1 is MDHEN and CDR2 is SYDVKM. The CDR3 sequence is 17 residues long. The V gene end was trimmed by 0 bases and the J gene end by 7 bases; junction bases not matched to a gene: 8. The CDR3: CASSLWNRGMRNSPLHF. DNA for the CDR3: TGTGCCAGCAGTTTATGGAACAGGGGGATGAGGAATTCACCCCTCCACTTT.

This clonotype was recorded many times. This chain uses TRBV7-9 with TRBJ2-4; the D gene is possibly TRBD1 (6 bases). This CDR3 is built from 10 residues. CDR1 SEHNR and CDR2 FQNEAQ come from the germline V gene (reference sequence). The V gene lost 8 bases and the J gene lost 16 bases, with 15 bases spanning the gap. CDR3 in amino acids: CASDGGSLYF. The DNA for the CDR3 is TGTGCCAGCGATGGGGGCAGCCTATACTTC.

The chain couples TRBV7-9 to TRBJ1-1, with D unresolved. The CDR3 consists of 13 residues. V was shortened by 4 bases and J by 1 base, with 7 bases between the two germline ends. Germline loops: CDR1 SEHNR, CDR2 FQNEAQ (reference sequence). CDR3 sequence: CASSYTSNTEAFF. The CDR3 DNA is TGTGCCAGCAGCTACACATCGAACACTGAAGCTTTCTTT.